These 8 T cell receptor beta chains were all obtained from the same sample, sequenced in a study of blood T cell repertoires in COVID-19. Using immunoSEQ multiplex PCR, the repertoire was profiled, and TCRdb retains in-frame clones only, with some absent. The sample records approximately 63,000 clones, around 91% being singletons. The specimen was peripheral blood. Receptor source: a woman aged 55-75 years with COVID-19, enrolled during active disease.

The chain couples TRBV30 to TRBJ2-3, with a tentative D call TRBD2 (5 bases). Trimming took off 3 bases at V and 1 base at J, with 20 bases between the two ends. Germline assignment: CDR1 GTSNPN and CDR2 SVGIG (reference sequence). The CDR3 loop spans 17 amino acids. CDR3 sequence (DNA): TGTGCCTGGAGCGCCTATAGGTTGCGGGTTGGCACAGATACGCAGTATTTT. Translated, it gives CAWSAYRLRVGTDTQYF.

The V call is TRBV4-3, the J call TRBJ1-2, with 7 nucleotides matching TRBD1. The V and J ends lost 0 bases and 6 bases, in that order; junction bases with no gene match: 16. From germline, CDR1 is LGHNA and CDR2 YSLEER. This CDR3 has 18 residues. The CDR3 coding sequence is TGCGCCAGCAGCCAAGAGACCCTCGGACAGTCCAGGGGGAATGGCTACACCTTC. Translation: CASSQETLGQSRGNGYTF.

J is TRBJ1-1 and V is TRBV3-1 (or the pseudogene TRBV3-2); 11 bases fit TRBD1. Trimming at V came to 7 bases and at J to 1 base, leaving 5 bases not matched to a gene. This CDR3 comprises 15 residues. Germline V gene sequence: CDR1 LGHDT, CDR2 YNNKEL (reference sequence). The CDR3 sequence is CASTRTGGANTEAFF. The DNA of the CDR3 is TGTGCCAGCACTCGGACAGGGGGCGCGAACACTGAAGCTTTCTTT.

The chain joins TRBV2 to TRBJ1-5, with D perhaps matching TRBD1 (6 bases). The V and J ends lost 6 bases and 2 bases respectively, with 14 bases between them. The CDR3 runs to 15 residues. Germline V gene lookup returns CDR1 SNHLY and CDR2 FYNNEI. CDR3 sequence: CASRLQGGGNQPQHF. The CDR3 nucleotides read TGTGCCAGCAGATTACAGGGTGGCGGCAATCAGCCCCAGCATTTT.

On this clone: At the DNA level, this CDR3 is encoded by other sequences in the same sample as well. The V call is TRBV7-6, the J call TRBJ2-1, with 7 bases that match TRBD2. The germline gives CDR1 SGHVS, CDR2 FNYEAQ. Trimming took 0 bases from V and 6 from J; bases not matched to a gene: 5. The CDR3 totals 15 residues. The CDR3, as DNA: TGTGCCAGCAGCTTAGCGGGAGGGACCTCCAATGAGCAGTTCTTC. It yields the protein CASSLAGGTSNEQFF.

CDR3 sequence (DNA): TGTGCCAGCAGCCCGACTAGCGTGAGACCCAGGGGGCAGTATTTT. Encoded protein: CASSPTSVRPRGQYF. The chain links TRBV5-4 to TRBJ2-3, with 8 bases that match TRBD2. This CDR3 spans 15 amino acids. Germline CDR1 and CDR2: SGHNT and YYREEE (reference sequence). V lost 4 bases, J lost 11 bases, and 15 bases stayed unmatched.

The chain recombines TRBV10-3 with TRBJ2-7, with 9 nucleotides matching TRBD2. Germline V CDR1 and CDR2: ENHRY, SYGVKD. The trim removed 2 bases at V and 2 bases at J, leaving 7 bases unmatched. The CDR3 spans 16 residues. The CDR3 loop is CAISERLAGDTYEQYF. The CDR3 DNA sequence: TGTGCCATCAGTGAGAGGTTAGCGGGAGACACCTACGAGCAGTACTTC.

The chain recombines TRBV28 with TRBJ2-7; no reliable D call. Looked up from germline, CDR1 is MDHEN and CDR2 is SYDVKM. Deletions cut 3 bases from V and 2 bases from J, with 8 bases between. CDR3 length equals 13 residues. CDR3 sequence (DNA): TGTGCCAGCAGTTTCGTATCCCCCTACGAGCAGTACTTC. Protein product: CASSFVSPYEQYF.